This TCR beta chain is from a study of blood T cell repertoires in COVID-19. Whole-study context: Researchers got acute and convalescent COVID-19 samples from the United States, Italy and Spain.

Seattle researchers signed up patients amid active infection and tracked them longitudinally. The CDR3 consists of 15 residues. The germline V gene encodes CDR1 LNHDA and CDR2 SQIVND (reference sequence). Trimming at V came to 5 bases and at J to 0 bases, leaving 7 bases not matched to a gene. In the authors' methods: Estimation of nucleated cell counts was performed using reference gene primer amplification. Clones were read by immunoSEQ multiplex PCR, and TCRdb kept only the in-frame ones, dropping some. Clone size and V and J calls were adopted from that table, with D and trimming inferred from the DNA. The sample contains around 200,000 clones, about 86% of which appear only once.

The rearrangement joins TRBV19 to TRBJ2-7, with TRBD1 matching over 7 bases. The material sequenced was peripheral blood. The source of this sequence is a woman in her sixties with COVID-19, enrolled during active disease. The DNA for the CDR3 is TGTGCCAGTAGTCGGGGTGACAGGGACTCCTACGAGCAGTACTTC. This gives the protein CASSRGDRDSYEQYF.